This TCR beta chain stems from a study of blood T cell repertoires in COVID-19. Background on the study: Researchers got acute and convalescent COVID-19 samples from the United States, Italy and Spain. T cells, B-cell-depleted T cells, or PBMCs provided the cDNA or gDNA that served as material.

In the authors' methods: Using reference gene primer amplification, nucleated cell counts were estimated. The table came from immunoSEQ multiplex PCR; TCRdb's copy has only in-frame clones and leaves some out. Clone size and the V and J calls come from that table; the DNA yielded D and trimming. Here the sample spans around 240,000 clones, approximately 83% being singletons. Trimming removed 2 bases at V and 5 bases at J, with 16 bases between. The germline V gene has CDR1 LGHDT and CDR2 YNNKEL (reference sequence). This CDR3 has 15 amino acids. The chain links TRBV3-1 (or the pseudogene TRBV3-2) to TRBJ2-7; D is possibly TRBD2 (6 bases). Sequencing was done on a sample of peripheral blood. The receptor's source is a woman in her 30s who had recovered from COVID-19. The CDR3 DNA reads TGTGCCAGCAGCCAATCCTATCCTCGACTAGACGAGCAGTACTTC. Residues: CASSQSYPRLDEQYF.